The clone carrying this TCR beta chain was seen a handful of times. This record comes from a study of blood T cell repertoires in COVID-19. Generated by immunoSEQ multiplex PCR, the TCRdb table keeps only in-frame clones and is missing some. The sample consists of 400,000 to 500,000 clones, about 88% of them appearing once. This CDR3 contains 17 residues. The germline gives CDR1 LGHNA, CDR2 YNFKEQ. V lost 0 bases to trimming and J lost 4 bases; unmatched junction nucleotides: 9. This clonotype was sampled from a woman between 18 and 30 years old who had been exposed to COVID-19. The source material was PBMCs or T cells enriched from blood (not recorded which). This chain connects TRBV4-2 to TRBJ2-1; 7 bases align to TRBD2. CDR3 nucleotide sequence: TGTGCCAGCAGCCAAGATGGGGCTCCCGGGGGGTACAATGAGCAGTTCTTC. This codes for CASSQDGAPGGYNEQFF.